These T cell receptor beta chains were read from a single sample in a study of molecular identifiers for immune sequencing clone quantification. TCRdb ran MiXCR on the PCR reads and lists one entry per CDR3 protein. The sample carries just over 95,000 distinct CDR3 sequences, more than 20% recorded once. The sequenced material came from naive CD8+ T cells from blood, with Jurkat cell RNA spiked in. Receptors originate from a human donor in good health. Some libraries in this study had Jurkat cell RNA spiked in. Both conserved end residues are part of each CDR3. Each record gives: CDR3 length, V gene, J gene, CDR3 protein.

16,TRBV4-3,TRBJ2-1,CASSQVAMSSYNEQFF
15,TRBV20-1,TRBJ2-7,CSARDPDSRSYEQYF
15,TRBV3-2,TRBJ2-4,CASSQAGAPKNIQYF
15,TRBV4-3,TRBJ2-1,CASGPISGGAYEQFF
13,TRBV12-3/TRBV12-4,TRBJ2-5,CASSLDRGETQYF
13,TRBV7-9,TRBJ2-5,CASRDLLIETQYF
14,TRBV6-1,TRBJ1-6,CATHRSSYNSPLHF
19,TRBV20-1,TRBJ1-5,CSARSRGIEVPYSNQPQRF
15,TRBV7-9,TRBJ2-5,CASSTRTSGAETQYF
14,TRBV11-2,TRBJ2-5,CASSLAVYQETQYF
17,TRBV9,TRBJ2-2,CASSDGLAGANTVELFF
13,TRBV7-9,TRBJ2-5,CASSLAQEETQYF
15,TRBV28,TRBJ2-7,CASSEGSLESYEQYF
17,TRBV6-1,TRBJ1-1,CASREFRGTGGNTEAFF
15,TRBV27,TRBJ2-2,CAPRRLRAWTGELFF
13,TRBV7-9,TRBJ2-3,CASTIFRTDTQYF
14,TRBV13,TRBJ1-1,CASSLPTENTEAFF
18,TRBV7-8,TRBJ2-4,CASSLKGQGAVGLDIQYF
12,TRBV2,TRBJ2-1,CASSGLDNEQFF
15,TRBV19,TRBJ2-1,CASSIGQGIGNEQFF
17,TRBV4-3,TRBJ2-7,CASSPTTGAGVRYEQYF
14,TRBV7-9,TRBJ2-7,CASSAGTSSYEQYF
19,TRBV11-3,TRBJ2-3,CASSPHLGLAGEVTDTQYF
19,TRBV5-6,TRBJ1-5,CASSLFIGLQGASNQPQHF
14,TRBV7-6,TRBJ2-1,CASSSLAGGDEQFF
13,TRBV15,TRBJ2-7,CATSEIDSYEQYF
14,TRBV6-2/TRBV6-3,TRBJ1-1,CASSNPATQQEAFF